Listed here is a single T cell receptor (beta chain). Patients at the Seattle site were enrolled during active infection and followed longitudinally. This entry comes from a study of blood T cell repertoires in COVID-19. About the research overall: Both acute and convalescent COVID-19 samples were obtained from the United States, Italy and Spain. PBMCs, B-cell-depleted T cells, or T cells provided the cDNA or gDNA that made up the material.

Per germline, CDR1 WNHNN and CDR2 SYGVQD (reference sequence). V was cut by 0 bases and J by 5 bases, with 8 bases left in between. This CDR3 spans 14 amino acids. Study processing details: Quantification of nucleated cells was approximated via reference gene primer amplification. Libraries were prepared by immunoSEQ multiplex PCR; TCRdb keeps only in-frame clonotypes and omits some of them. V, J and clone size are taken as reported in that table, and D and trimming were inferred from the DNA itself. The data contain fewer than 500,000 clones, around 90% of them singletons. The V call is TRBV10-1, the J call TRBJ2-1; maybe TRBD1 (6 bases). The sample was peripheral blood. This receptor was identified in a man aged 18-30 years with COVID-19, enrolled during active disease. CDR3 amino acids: CASSESGGHNEQFF. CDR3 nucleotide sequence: TGCGCCAGCAGTGAGTCTGGGGGCCACAATGAGCAGTTCTTC.